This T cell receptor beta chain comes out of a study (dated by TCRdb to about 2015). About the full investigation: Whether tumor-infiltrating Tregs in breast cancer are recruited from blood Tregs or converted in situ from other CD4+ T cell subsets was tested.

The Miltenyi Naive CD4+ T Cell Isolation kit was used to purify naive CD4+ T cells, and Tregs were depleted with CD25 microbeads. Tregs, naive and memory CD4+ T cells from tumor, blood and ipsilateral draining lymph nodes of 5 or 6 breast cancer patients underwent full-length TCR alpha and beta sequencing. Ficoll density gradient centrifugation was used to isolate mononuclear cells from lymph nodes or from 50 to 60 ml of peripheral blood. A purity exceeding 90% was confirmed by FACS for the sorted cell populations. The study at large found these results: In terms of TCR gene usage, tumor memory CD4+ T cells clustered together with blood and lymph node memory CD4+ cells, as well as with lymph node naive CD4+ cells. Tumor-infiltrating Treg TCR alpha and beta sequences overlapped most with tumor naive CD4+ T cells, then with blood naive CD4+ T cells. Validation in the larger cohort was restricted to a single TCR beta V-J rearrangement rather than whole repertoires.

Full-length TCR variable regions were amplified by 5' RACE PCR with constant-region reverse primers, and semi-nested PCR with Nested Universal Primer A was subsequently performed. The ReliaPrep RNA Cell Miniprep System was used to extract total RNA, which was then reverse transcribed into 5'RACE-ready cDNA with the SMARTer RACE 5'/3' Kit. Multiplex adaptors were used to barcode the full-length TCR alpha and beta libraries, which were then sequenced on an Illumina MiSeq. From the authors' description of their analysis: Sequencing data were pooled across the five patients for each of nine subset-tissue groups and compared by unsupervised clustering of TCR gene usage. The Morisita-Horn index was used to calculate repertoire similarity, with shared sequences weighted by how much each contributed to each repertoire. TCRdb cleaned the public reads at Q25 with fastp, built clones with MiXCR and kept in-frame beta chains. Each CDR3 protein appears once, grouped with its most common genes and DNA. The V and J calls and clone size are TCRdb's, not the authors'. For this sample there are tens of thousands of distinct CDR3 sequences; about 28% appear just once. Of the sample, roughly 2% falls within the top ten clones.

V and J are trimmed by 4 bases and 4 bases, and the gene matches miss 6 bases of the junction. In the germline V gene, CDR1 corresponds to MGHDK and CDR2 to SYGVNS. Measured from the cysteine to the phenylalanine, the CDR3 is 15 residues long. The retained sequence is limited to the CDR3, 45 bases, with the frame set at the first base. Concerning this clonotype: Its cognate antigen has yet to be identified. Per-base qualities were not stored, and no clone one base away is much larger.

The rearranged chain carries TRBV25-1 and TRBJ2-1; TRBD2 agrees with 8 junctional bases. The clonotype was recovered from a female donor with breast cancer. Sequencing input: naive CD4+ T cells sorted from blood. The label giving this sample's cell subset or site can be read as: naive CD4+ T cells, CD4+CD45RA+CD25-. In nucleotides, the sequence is TGTGCCAGCAGTGTCTTAACGGGGGGGTACAATGAGCAGTTCTTC. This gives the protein CASSVLTGGYNEQFF.